The clone carrying this T cell receptor (beta chain) was recorded once. This record comes from a study of identifying expanded T cells in peripheral blood. Measured with immunoSEQ multiplex PCR; TCRdb has only the in-frame clones, and not every one. Of more than 80,000 clones in the sample, approximately 88% were seen once. The receptor was derived from a person aged 18 to 75 in good health. Source material: blood.

CDR3 region: CASSFTGFQPQHF. The CDR3 DNA is TGTGCCAGCAGCTTCACAGGGTTTCAGCCCCAGCATTTT. The chain links TRBV7-2 to TRBJ1-5; D possibly corresponds to TRBD1 (6 bases). The V gene lost 3 bases and the J gene lost 6 bases, with 9 bases spanning the gap. This CDR3 is 13 amino acids long. In germline, CDR1 is SGHTA, CDR2 FQGNSA. The whole variable domain, filled in from reference TRBV7-2 and TRBJ1-5, reads GAGVSQSPSNKVTEKGKDVELRCDPISGHTALYWYRQSLGQGLEFLIYFQGNSAPDKSGLPSDRFSAERTGGSVSTLTIQRTQQEDSAVYLCASSFTGFQPQHFGDGTRLSIL.